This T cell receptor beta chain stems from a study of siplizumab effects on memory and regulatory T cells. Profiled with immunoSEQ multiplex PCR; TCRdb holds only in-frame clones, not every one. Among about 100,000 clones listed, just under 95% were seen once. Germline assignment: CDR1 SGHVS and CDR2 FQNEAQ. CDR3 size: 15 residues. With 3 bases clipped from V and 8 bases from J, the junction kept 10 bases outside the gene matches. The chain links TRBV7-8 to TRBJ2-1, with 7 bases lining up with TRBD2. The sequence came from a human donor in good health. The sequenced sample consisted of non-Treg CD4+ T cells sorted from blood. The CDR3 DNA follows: TGTGCCAGCAGCTTTAGGAGGGAGGGTAGCCATGAGCAGTTCTTC. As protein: CASSFRREGSHEQFF.